Below are 30 T cell receptor beta chains sequenced from a single sample in a study of cytomegalovirus exposure and HLA in healthy donors. The PCR had 60 Vbeta and 13 Jbeta primers. Assay used: immunoSEQ multiplex PCR; TCRdb lists only in-frame clones, some missing. Among roughly 220,000 clones, around 83% were seen once, and the ten largest hold approximately 2.5%. Sequenced material: PBMCs. The origin of the receptors is a middle-aged woman in good health and CMV-seronegative.

V usage is TRBV19 and J usage is TRBJ2-7, with a tentative D call TRBD1 (5 bases). CDR3 length: 14 residues. CDR1 and CDR2 (germline): LNHDA, SQIVND (reference sequence). Trimming took 8 bases from V and 2 from J, leaving 16 bases between them. CDR3 in DNA: TGTGCCAGTTCTCAGGGATTCCCCCCCTACGAGCAGTACTTC. This codes for CASSQGFPPYEQYF.

This sequence joins TRBV6-5 and TRBJ2-1; D is perhaps TRBD1 (5 bases). Germline CDR1 and CDR2: MNHEY and SVGAGI. The CDR3 loop spans 14 amino acids. Between the trimmed V and J ends, which lost 7 bases and 6 bases, there was a span of 16 bases. The CDR3 here is CASTPPTGANEQFF. The CDR3 DNA reads TGTGCCAGCACCCCACCAACTGGGGCCAATGAGCAGTTCTTC.

The V call is TRBV5-1, the J call TRBJ2-1, with 10 nucleotides matching TRBD2. Germline V CDR1 and CDR2: SGHRS, YFSETQ. This CDR3 has 16 residues. V trimming: 3 bases; J trimming: 0 bases; junction bases outside the gene matches: 3. In nucleotides, the CDR3 is TGCGCCAGCAGCTGGACTAGCGGTAGCTCCTACAATGAGCAGTTCTTC. It translates to CASSWTSGSSYNEQFF.

This clone was picked up a small number of times. The J gene is TRBJ2-2, the V gene TRBV7-9; tentatively, D is TRBD1 (6 bases). The length of the CDR3 is 16 residues. The germline V gene has CDR1 SEHNR and CDR2 FQNEAQ (reference sequence). V gave up 5 bases and J gave up 6 bases, with 19 bases separating them. The CDR3 region is CASSEISQGPAGELFF. The CDR3 nucleotides read TGTGCCAGCAGCGAAATCTCGCAGGGGCCGGCCGGGGAGCTGTTTTTT.

This chain links TRBV6-5 with TRBJ1-2; 9 bases match TRBD1. The CDR3 consists of 14 residues. V lost 2 bases to trimming and J lost 7 bases; unmatched junction nucleotides: 5. Germline V lookup: CDR1 MNHEY, CDR2 SVGAGI. Here the CDR3 DNA reads TGTGCCAGCAGTTACCTACAGGGGGCCGGTGGCTACACCTTC. It yields the protein CASSYLQGAGGYTF.

The rearrangement uses TRBV30 and TRBJ1-5, with 12 bases that match TRBD1. Germline assignment: CDR1 GTSNPN and CDR2 SVGIG (reference sequence). CDR3 length: 15 residues. The V segment lost 3 bases and the J segment 7 bases; nucleotides outside the gene matches: 7. CDR3 sequence reads: CAWRGTGGAAQPQHF. The CDR3 DNA follows: TGTGCCTGGAGAGGGACAGGGGGCGCGGCGCAGCCCCAGCATTTT.

The J gene is TRBJ2-5, the V gene TRBV5-1; TRBD2 agrees at 7 bases. This CDR3 is 16 amino acids long. Germline V CDR1 and CDR2: SGHRS, YFSETQ. The junction had 13 bases not matched to a gene; V was cut back by 4 bases and J by 4 bases. CDR3 sequence (DNA): TGCGCCAGCAGCGTTCCGGGACCGGGGAGGGGAGAGACCCAGTACTTC. Translated, it gives CASSVPGPGRGETQYF.

This sequence joins TRBV7-2 and TRBJ2-5; weak D call: TRBD2 (5 bases). There are 14 residues in the CDR3. Germline CDR1 SGHTA, CDR2 FQGNSA. Trimming stripped 5 bases from V and 5 bases from J, with 15 bases between. The CDR3 nucleotides are TGTGCCAGCAGCAAAAGCGGCGCTCGGGAGACCCAGTACTTC. Translated: CASSKSGARETQYF. The full variable domain, its missing parts supplied by reference TRBV7-2 and TRBJ2-5, is GAGVSQSPSNKVTEKGKDVELRCDPISGHTALYWYRQSLGQGLEFLIYFQGNSAPDKSGLPSDRFSAERTGGSVSTLTIQRTQQEDSAVYLCASSKSGARETQYFGPGTRLLVL.

The rearrangement uses TRBV13 and TRBJ2-3; TRBD1 agrees at 10 bases. With 1 base clipped from V and 7 bases from J, the junction kept 8 bases outside the gene matches. The CDR3 is 16 residues long. Germline CDR1 and CDR2: PRHDT and FYEKMQ (reference sequence). The CDR3 region has the DNA TGTGCCAGCAGCTTAGCCGGGACAGGGGTACCCAATACGCAGTATTTT. It yields the protein CASSLAGTGVPNTQYF.

The V call is TRBV13, the J call TRBJ2-7; 8 bases are shared with TRBD1. CDR1 and CDR2 (germline): PRHDT, FYEKMQ (reference sequence). This CDR3 is built from 19 residues. The V segment lost 5 bases and the J segment 4 bases; nucleotides outside the gene matches: 22. The CDR3 is CASSGFSGDRKYYEYEQYF. DNA of the CDR3: TGTGCCAGCAGCGGGTTTTCGGGGGACAGGAAATATTACGAATACGAGCAGTACTTC.

CDR3 in DNA: TGTGCCAGCAGCTTAGGACGCGGGTTCTACGAGCAGTACTTC. Protein product: CASSLGRGFYEQYF. This chain joins TRBV7-2 and TRBJ2-7, with D tentatively TRBD2 (5 bases). The germline V gene has CDR1 SGHTA and CDR2 FQGNSA. CDR3 length: 14 amino acids. The germline V and J ends were trimmed by 1 base and 3 bases, with 10 bases remaining between them.

The chain links TRBV28 to TRBJ2-3, with TRBD2 identical over 9 bases. The ends lost 7 bases at V and 2 bases at J; junction bases unmatched: 13. The V gene's germline CDR1 is MDHEN and CDR2 SYDVKM. This CDR3 spans 17 amino acids. The CDR3 coding sequence is TGTGCCAGCACCCCAGCGGGAGGTTTCGGGCACACAGATACGCAGTATTTT. Amino acid sequence: CASTPAGGFGHTDTQYF. Complete variable domain (other parts from reference TRBV28 and TRBJ2-3): DVKVTQSSRYLVKRTGEKVFLECVQDMDHENMFWYRQDPGLGLRLIYFSYDVKMKEKGDIPEGYSVSREKKERFSLILESASTNQTSMYLCASTPAGGFGHTDTQYFGPGTRLTVL.

This clone has a handful of counts. The chain recombines TRBV7-3 with TRBJ2-5; 7 bases are shared with TRBD2. The J call may be faulty, since TRBJ2-7 better matches the DNA end. The CDR3 sequence is 15 residues long. Germline values: CDR1 SGHTA, CDR2 FQGTGA. The CDR3 DNA is TGTGCCAGCAGCTTACAGCCGGGAGGTCCCTACGAGCAGTACTTC. Its protein is CASSLQPGGPYEQYF.

There are a few counts of this clone. V and J are TRBV7-2 and TRBJ2-2, with D maybe TRBD2 (6 bases). Germline V gives CDR1 SGHTA, CDR2 FQGNSA. The ends were cut back, 5 bases at V and 9 bases at J, with 22 bases in the middle. The length of the CDR3 is 16 residues. The CDR3 bases are TGTGCCAGCAGCAGTCCAACCGGGAGCGAACCCCGGGAGCTGTTTTTT. It is translated as CASSSPTGSEPRELFF.

This rearrangement joins TRBV30 to TRBJ2-1; 7 bases match TRBD2. The CDR3 extends over 15 amino acids. J was trimmed by 3 bases and V by 0 bases; bases with no gene match: 5. Germline V gene lookup returns CDR1 GTSNPN and CDR2 SVGIG (reference sequence). The CDR3 bases are TGTGCCTGGAGTGTACCTAGCGGCTACTACAATGAGCAGTTCTTC. Its protein is CAWSVPSGYYNEQFF.

The chain links TRBV7-8 to TRBJ1-1; 9 bases are a match to TRBD1. Germline assignment: CDR1 SGHVS and CDR2 FQNEAQ. V lost 8 bases to trimming and J lost 10 bases; unmatched junction nucleotides: 14. The CDR3 has 14 amino acids. The CDR3 DNA follows: TGTGCCAGCTCCCCATCCGGGACAGGGTTGACAGCTTTCTTT. Amino acids: CASSPSGTGLTAFF.

The rearrangement joins TRBV6-1 to TRBJ2-1, with D possibly matching TRBD2 (6 bases). Germline V CDR1 and CDR2: MNHNS, SASEGT. Trimming pared 3 bases from V and 5 bases from J, leaving 17 bases between. CDR3 length equals 16 residues. The CDR3 loop reads CASSEVLAGLDNEQFF. CDR3 DNA sequence: TGTGCCAGCAGTGAGGTTTTGGCGGGATTGGACAATGAGCAGTTCTTC.

The genes are TRBV27 and TRBJ2-4, with 8 bases matching TRBD1. The CDR3 length is 14 residues. Germline V gives CDR1 MNHEY, CDR2 SMNVEV (reference sequence). The ends lost 5 bases at V and 3 bases at J; junction bases unmatched: 3. The CDR3 sequence is CASSPTGDKNIQYF. The CDR3 bases are TGTGCCAGCAGTCCGACAGGGGACAAAAACATTCAGTACTTC.

The V gene is TRBV10-3, the J gene TRBJ1-2, with D perhaps TRBD1 (6 bases). CDR3 size: 14 residues. V lost 6 bases and J 2 bases, leaving 13 bases between the germline ends. The germline V gene encodes CDR1 ENHRY and CDR2 SYGVKD. In DNA form, the CDR3 reads TGTGCCATCAGCGGGACATTCGGCAACTATGGCTACACCTTC. Residues: CAISGTFGNYGYTF.

This chain connects TRBV28 to TRBJ2-7; 9 bases map to TRBD1. Germline CDR1 MDHEN, CDR2 SYDVKM. This CDR3 is 16 amino acids long. Trimming removed 6 bases from V and 2 bases from J; junction bases left unmatched: 11. The CDR3 bases are TGTGCCAGCAGCCCGATGACAGGGGGTACGACCTACGAGCAGTACTTC. The encoded protein is CASSPMTGGTTYEQYF.

V gene TRBV11-3 combines with J gene TRBJ2-7; maybe TRBD1 (5 bases). Trimming cost V 1 base and J 5 bases, with 18 bases left between them. In germline, CDR1 is SGHNT, CDR2 YENEEA. The CDR3 contains 16 residues. The CDR3 reads CASSLVISGASNEQYF. The CDR3 DNA sequence: TGTGCCAGCAGCTTAGTAATTTCTGGGGCCTCGAACGAGCAGTACTTC.

This chain connects TRBV7-2 to TRBJ2-5; TRBD2 matches at 8 bases. With V trimmed by 7 bases and J by 1 base, 8 bases remained unmatched. This CDR3 is 15 amino acids long. CDR1 is SGHTA and CDR2 is FQGNSA in the germline V gene. The CDR3 coding sequence is TGTGCCAGCACCGTTACTAGCGGCCGCCAAGAGACCCAGTACTTC. It translates to CASTVTSGRQETQYF.

This sequence joins TRBV29-1 and TRBJ1-1, with D tentatively TRBD1 (6 bases). The CDR3 loop spans 16 amino acids. Germline loops: CDR1 SQVTM, CDR2 ANQGSEA. V gave up 3 bases and J gave up 2 bases, with 19 bases separating them. In nucleotides, the CDR3 is TGCAGCGTTGATGGTAGTGGACAGCTATTAAACACTGAAGCTTTCTTT. This codes for CSVDGSGQLLNTEAFF.

V and J are TRBV21-1 and TRBJ2-1; TRBD2, as called in the table, went unchecked against the DNA. TRBV21-1 represents a pseudogene. The CDR3 contains 15 residues. The CDR3 reads CASSPRGGSYNEQFF. CDR3 in DNA: TGTGCCAGCAGCCCCCGGGGGGGCTCCTACAATGAGCAGTTCTTC.

The chain joins TRBV28 to TRBJ2-1; the D gene is possibly TRBD1 (5 bases). The V gene lost 3 bases and the J gene lost 8 bases, with 11 bases spanning the gap. The CDR3 spans 13 residues. Germline V gene lookup returns CDR1 MDHEN and CDR2 SYDVKM. DNA of the CDR3: TGTGCCAGCAGTTTTGAAGGGGTCGATGAGCAGTTCTTC. It specifies CASSFEGVDEQFF.

The CDR3 bases are TGTGCCAGCAGCCAAGGGACTAATGAGCAGTTCTTC. It yields the protein CASSQGTNEQFF. The chain joins TRBV4-2 to TRBJ2-1; the D gene is possibly TRBD2 (5 bases). CDR1 LGHNA and CDR2 YNFKEQ come from the germline V gene. This CDR3 spans 12 amino acids. V lost 1 base to trimming and J lost 7 bases, with 5 bases between them.

CDR3 residues: CASSLGRGGNTIYF. The CDR3, as DNA: TGTGCCAGCAGCCTCGGCAGAGGTGGAAACACCATATATTTT. The V gene is TRBV7-9, the J gene TRBJ1-3; no reliable D call. The germline CDR1 and CDR2 sequences are SEHNR and FQNEAQ (reference sequence). CDR3 length: 14 residues. Trimming pared 5 bases from V and 3 bases from J, leaving 11 bases between.

The V call is TRBV25-1, the J call TRBJ2-3; 10 nucleotides match TRBD2. V was clipped by 1 base and J by 1 base; unmatched bases: 2. Germline V gives CDR1 MGHDK, CDR2 SYGVNS. CDR3 length equals 16 residues. This chain's CDR3 is CASSELGTSGTDTQYF. The CDR3 bases are TGTGCCAGCAGTGAATTGGGGACTAGCGGCACAGATACGCAGTATTTT.

The genes are TRBV19 and TRBJ2-2, with 8 positions matching TRBD1. The trim removed 4 bases at V and 4 bases at J, leaving 2 bases unmatched. Looked up from germline, CDR1 is LNHDA and CDR2 is SQIVND (reference sequence). The CDR3 sequence is 14 residues long. CDR3 DNA: TGTGCCAGTAGTAGAACAGGGGGCACCGGGGAGCTGTTTTTT. Translated, it gives CASSRTGGTGELFF.

The chain joins TRBV30 to TRBJ1-3; possibly TRBD1 for D (6 bases). V lost 3 bases and J lost 3, with 12 bases in between. The CDR3 runs 14 residues. Germline loops: CDR1 GTSNPN, CDR2 SVGIG (reference sequence). CDR3 DNA: TGTGCCTGGAGCCGACAGGCGTTTGGAAACACCATATATTTT. This encodes CAWSRQAFGNTIYF.